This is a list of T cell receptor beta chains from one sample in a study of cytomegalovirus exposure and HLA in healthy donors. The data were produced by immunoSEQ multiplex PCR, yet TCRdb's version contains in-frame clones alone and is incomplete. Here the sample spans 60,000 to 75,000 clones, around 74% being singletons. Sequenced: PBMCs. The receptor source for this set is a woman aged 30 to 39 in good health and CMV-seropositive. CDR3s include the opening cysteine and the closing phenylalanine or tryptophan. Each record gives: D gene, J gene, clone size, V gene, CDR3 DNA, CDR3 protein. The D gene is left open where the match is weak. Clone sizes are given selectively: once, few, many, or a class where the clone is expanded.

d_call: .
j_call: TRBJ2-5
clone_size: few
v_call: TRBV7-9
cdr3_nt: TGTGCCAGCAGCCCTCTAGCGCCTCAAGAGACCCAGTACTTC
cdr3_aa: CASSPLAPQETQYF

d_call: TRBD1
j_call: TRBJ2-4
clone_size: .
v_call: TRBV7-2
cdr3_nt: TGTGCCAGCAGCTCACAGGGGGGAAAGAACATTCAGTACTTC
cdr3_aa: CASSSQGGKNIQYF

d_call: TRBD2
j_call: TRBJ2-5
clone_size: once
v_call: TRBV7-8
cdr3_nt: TGTGCCAGCCTCGGACTAGCGGAAGAGACCCAGTACTTC
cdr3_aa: CASLGLAEETQYF

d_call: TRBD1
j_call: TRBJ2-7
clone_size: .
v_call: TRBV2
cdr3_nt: TGTGCCAGCACTCCAAAAGGGACAGGGACGCGCGAGCAGTACTTC
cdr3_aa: CASTPKGTGTREQYF

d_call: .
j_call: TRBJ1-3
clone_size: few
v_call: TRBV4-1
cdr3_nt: TGCGCCAGCAGCCCCGACCGAGGAGCTTCCTCTGGAAACACCATATATTTT
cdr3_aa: CASSPDRGASSGNTIYF

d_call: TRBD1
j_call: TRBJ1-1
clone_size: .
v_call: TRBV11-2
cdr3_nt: TGTGCCAGCAGCCAGGGACAGGGGAACACTGAAGCTTTCTTT
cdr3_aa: CASSQGQGNTEAFF

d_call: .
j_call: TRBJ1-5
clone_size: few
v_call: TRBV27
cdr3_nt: TGTGCCAGCAGCTTAGACACCAATCAGCCCCAGCATTTT
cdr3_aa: CASSLDTNQPQHF

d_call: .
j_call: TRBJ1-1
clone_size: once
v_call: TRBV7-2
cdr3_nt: TGTGCCAGCAGCCCACAGGGAGGGATCACTGAAGCTTTCTTT
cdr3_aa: CASSPQGGITEAFF

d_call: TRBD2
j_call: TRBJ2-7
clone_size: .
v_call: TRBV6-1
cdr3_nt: TGTGCCAGCAGTGAAGTGGCGGGAGGGCCTTACGAGCAGTACTTC
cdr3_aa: CASSEVAGGPYEQYF

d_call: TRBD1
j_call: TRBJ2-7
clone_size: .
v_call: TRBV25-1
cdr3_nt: TGTGCCAGCAGAAGACAGGGGGCAGTCTACGAGCAGTACTTC
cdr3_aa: CASRRQGAVYEQYF

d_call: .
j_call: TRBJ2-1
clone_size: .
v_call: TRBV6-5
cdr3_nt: TGTGCCAGCACCCCGACGGGCAATGAGCAGTTCTTC
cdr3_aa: CASTPTGNEQFF

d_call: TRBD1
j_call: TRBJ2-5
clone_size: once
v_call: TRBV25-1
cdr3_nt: TGTGCCAGCAGTCCACCCTCCCCGACAGGGTTGGAGACCCAGTACTTC
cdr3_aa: CASSPPSPTGLETQYF

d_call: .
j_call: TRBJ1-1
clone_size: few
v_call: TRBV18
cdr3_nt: TGTGCCAGCTCACCAGGGCTCACACAGGGGAACACTGAAGCTTTCTTT
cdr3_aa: CASSPGLTQGNTEAFF

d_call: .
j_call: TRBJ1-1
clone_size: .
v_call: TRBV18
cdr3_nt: TGTGCCAGCTCACCCGGTCAGGGGAACACTGAAGCTTTCTTT
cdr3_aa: CASSPGQGNTEAFF

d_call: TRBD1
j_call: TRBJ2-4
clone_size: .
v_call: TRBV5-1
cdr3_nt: TGCGCCAGCACCGACAAACCGGGACAGGGAAAATACTTC
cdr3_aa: CASTDKPGQGKYF

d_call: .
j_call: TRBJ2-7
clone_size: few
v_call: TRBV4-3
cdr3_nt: TGCGCCAGCAGCCCCCTGCAGGGAAGCTCCTACGAGCAGTACTTC
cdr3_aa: CASSPLQGSSYEQYF

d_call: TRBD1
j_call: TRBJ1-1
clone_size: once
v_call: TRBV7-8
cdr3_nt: TGTGCCAGCAGCTTAGTAACAGGCCAGGGGGATAGAACTTTCTTT
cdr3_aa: CASSLVTGQGDRTFF

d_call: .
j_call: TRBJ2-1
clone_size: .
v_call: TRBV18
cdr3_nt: TGTGCCAGCTCACCACCGTCAGGGTGGAATGAGCAGTTCTTC
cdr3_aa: CASSPPSGWNEQFF

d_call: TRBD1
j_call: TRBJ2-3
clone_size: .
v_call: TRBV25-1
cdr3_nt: TGTGCCAGCAGTTTTCCAGGGGGTCAAACAGATACGCAGTATTTT
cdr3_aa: CASSFPGGQTDTQYF

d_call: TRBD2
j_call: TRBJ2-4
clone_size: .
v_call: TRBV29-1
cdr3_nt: TGCAGCGTTGAAGTAGCGGGGACGAGAAACATTCAGTACTTC
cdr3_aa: CSVEVAGTRNIQYF

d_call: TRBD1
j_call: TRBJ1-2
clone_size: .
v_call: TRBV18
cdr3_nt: TGTGCCAGCTCACGCGGACAGGACCATGGCTACACCTTC
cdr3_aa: CASSRGQDHGYTF

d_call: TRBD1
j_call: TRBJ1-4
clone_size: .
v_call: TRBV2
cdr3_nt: TGTGCCAGCAGGGGGGACAGGGTTGGAAAACTGTTTTTT
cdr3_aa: CASRGDRVGKLFF

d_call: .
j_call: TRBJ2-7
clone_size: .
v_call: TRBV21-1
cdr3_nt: TGTGCCAGCAGCAAAGCGGGGCAGGGGTACGAGCAGTACTTC
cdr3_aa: CASSKAGQGYEQYF

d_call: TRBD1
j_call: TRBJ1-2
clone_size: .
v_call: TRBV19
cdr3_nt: TGTGCCAGTAAGACCGGGACAGGGTACAGCTATGGCTACACCTTC
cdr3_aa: CASKTGTGYSYGYTF

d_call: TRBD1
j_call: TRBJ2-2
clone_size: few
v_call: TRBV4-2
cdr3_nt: TGTGCCAGCAGCCTTGGGACAGGGAACACCGGGGAGCTGTTTTTT
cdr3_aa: CASSLGTGNTGELFF

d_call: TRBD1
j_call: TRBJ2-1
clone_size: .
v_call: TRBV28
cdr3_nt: TGTGCCAGCAGTACACCCGGGACAGGGTACAATGAGCAGTTCTTC
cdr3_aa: CASSTPGTGYNEQFF

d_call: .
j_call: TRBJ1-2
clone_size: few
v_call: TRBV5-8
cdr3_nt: TGTGCCAGCAGCTTGAATCCAGGGAATGGCTACACCTTC
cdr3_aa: CASSLNPGNGYTF

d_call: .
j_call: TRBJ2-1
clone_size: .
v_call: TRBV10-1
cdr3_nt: TGCGCCAGCAGTGACACGGTGGGCAGCTCCTACAATGAGCAGTTCTTC
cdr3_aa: CASSDTVGSSYNEQFF

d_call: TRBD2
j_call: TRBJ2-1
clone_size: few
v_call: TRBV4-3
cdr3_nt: TGCGCCAGCAGCCAAGAGGCCGGGCTAGCGGGAGGCAATGAGCAGTTCTTC
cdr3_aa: CASSQEAGLAGGNEQFF

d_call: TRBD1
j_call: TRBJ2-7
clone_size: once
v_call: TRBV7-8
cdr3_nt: TGTGCCAGCAGCCAAGGACAGGGCAAGTACGAGCAGTACTTC
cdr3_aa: CASSQGQGKYEQYF

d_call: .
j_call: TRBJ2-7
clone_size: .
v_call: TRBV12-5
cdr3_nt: TGTGCTAGTGGTCTAGACAGCCACCCCTACGAGCAGTACTTC
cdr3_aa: CASGLDSHPYEQYF

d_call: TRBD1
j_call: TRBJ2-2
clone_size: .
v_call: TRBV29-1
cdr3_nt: TGCAGCGTGGGACAGGTCCCGAACACCGGGGAGCTGTTTTTT
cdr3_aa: CSVGQVPNTGELFF

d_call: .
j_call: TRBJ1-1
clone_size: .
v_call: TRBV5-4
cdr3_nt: TGTGCCAGCAGATCCGGACAGAACACTGAAGCTTTCTTT
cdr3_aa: CASRSGQNTEAFF

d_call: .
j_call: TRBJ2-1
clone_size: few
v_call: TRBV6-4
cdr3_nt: TGTGCCAGCAGTGTTGCTGGTCGGGATGAGCAGTTCTTC
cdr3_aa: CASSVAGRDEQFF

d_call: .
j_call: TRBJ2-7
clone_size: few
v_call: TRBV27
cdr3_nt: TGTGCCAGCAGTTTAGTTTCAGGGGTGGATGGGCAGTACTTC
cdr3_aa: CASSLVSGVDGQYF

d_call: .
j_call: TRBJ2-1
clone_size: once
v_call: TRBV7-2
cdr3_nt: TGTGCCAGCAGCTCGTCGAATGAGCAGTTCTTC
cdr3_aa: CASSSSNEQFF

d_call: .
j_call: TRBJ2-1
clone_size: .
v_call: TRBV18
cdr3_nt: TGTGCCAGCTCTCTGCAGGGGGGCGCGACCGCTGAGCAGTTCTTC
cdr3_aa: CASSLQGGATAEQFF

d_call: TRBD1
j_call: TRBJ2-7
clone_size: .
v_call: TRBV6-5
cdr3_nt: TGTGCCAGCAGTGCGCCGGGACAGGGGAACTACGAGCAGTACTTC
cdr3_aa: CASSAPGQGNYEQYF

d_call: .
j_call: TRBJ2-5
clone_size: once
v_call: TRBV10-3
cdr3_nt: TGTGCCATCAGTGAGCCTAGCGCCCGACGGACTCAAGAGACCCAGTACTTC
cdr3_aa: CAISEPSARRTQETQYF

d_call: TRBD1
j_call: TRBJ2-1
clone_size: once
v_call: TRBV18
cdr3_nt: TGTGCCAGCTCACCGTCTGGACAGGGAAGCAATGAGCAGTTCTTC
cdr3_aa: CASSPSGQGSNEQFF

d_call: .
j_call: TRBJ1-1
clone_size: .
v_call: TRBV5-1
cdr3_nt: TGCGCCAGCAGCTTGTCAGGTCAAGGGGTGGGTGGCGCTTTCTTT
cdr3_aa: CASSLSGQGVGGAFF

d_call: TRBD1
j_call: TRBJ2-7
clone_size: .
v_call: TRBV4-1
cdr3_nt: TGCGCCAGCAGCCAAGGTTTCAGGACAGGGGGTTACGAGCAGTACTTC
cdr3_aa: CASSQGFRTGGYEQYF

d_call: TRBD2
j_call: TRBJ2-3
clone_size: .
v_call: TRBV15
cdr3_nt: TGTGCCACCAGCAGAGGCGGGACTAGCGGGAGAAATACGCAGTATTTT
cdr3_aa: CATSRGGTSGRNTQYF

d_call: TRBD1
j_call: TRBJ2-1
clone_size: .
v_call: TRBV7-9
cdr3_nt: TGTGCCAGCAGCTTGACTACGACAGGGAATGAGCAGTTCTTC
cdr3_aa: CASSLTTTGNEQFF

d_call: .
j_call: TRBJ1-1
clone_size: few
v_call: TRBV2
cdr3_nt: TGTGCCAGCAGGCGGACAGAAGAAGCTTTCTTT
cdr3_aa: CASRRTEEAFF

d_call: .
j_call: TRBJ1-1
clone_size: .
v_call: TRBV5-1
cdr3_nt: TGCGCCAGCAGCTTAGACAGACCGAACACTGAAGCTTTCTTT
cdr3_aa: CASSLDRPNTEAFF

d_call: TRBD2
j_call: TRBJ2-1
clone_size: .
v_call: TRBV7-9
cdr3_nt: TGTGCCAGCAGCTTCTTTAGCGGGAAATACTATGAGCAGTTCTTC
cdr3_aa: CASSFFSGKYYEQFF

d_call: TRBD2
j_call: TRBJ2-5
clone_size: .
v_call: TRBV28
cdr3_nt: TGTGCCAGCAGTTTTAGATTAGCGGGAGGGGAGACCCAGTACTTC
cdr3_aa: CASSFRLAGGETQYF

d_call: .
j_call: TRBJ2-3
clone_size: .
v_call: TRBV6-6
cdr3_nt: TGTGCCAGCAGTTACGGGGGCCAGAGCACAGATACGCAGTATTTT
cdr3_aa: CASSYGGQSTDTQYF